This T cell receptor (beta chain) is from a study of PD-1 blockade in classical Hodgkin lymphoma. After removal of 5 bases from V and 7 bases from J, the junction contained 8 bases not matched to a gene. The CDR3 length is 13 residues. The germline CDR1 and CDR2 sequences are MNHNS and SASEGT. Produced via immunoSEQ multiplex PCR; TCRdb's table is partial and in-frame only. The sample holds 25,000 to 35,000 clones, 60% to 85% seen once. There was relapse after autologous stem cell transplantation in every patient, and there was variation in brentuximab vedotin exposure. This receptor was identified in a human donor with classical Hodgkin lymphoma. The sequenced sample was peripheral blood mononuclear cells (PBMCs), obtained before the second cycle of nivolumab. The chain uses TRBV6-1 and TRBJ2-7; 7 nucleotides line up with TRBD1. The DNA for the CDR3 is TGTGCCAGCAGTATACAGGGGATTAGAGAGCAGTACTTC. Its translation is CASSIQGIREQYF.